This T cell receptor beta chain is from a study of cytomegalovirus exposure and HLA in healthy donors. CDR3 size: 13 residues. V lost 5 bases to trimming and J lost 5 bases, with 12 bases between them. Germline V gene sequence: CDR1 SEHNR, CDR2 FQNEAQ (reference sequence). Amplification used 60 Vbeta primers and 13 Jbeta primers. This table comes from immunoSEQ multiplex PCR, and its TCRdb copy is limited to in-frame clones, with some not included. The sample has about 160,000 clones; more than 75% are singletons. Material: PBMCs. This clonotype was sampled from a man between 18 and 29 years old in good health and CMV-seropositive. The rearrangement uses TRBV7-9 and TRBJ2-5, with no clear D. CDR3 in DNA: TGTGCCAGCAGCCCTTACGCGTTGGAGACCCAGTACTTC. Its translation is CASSPYALETQYF.